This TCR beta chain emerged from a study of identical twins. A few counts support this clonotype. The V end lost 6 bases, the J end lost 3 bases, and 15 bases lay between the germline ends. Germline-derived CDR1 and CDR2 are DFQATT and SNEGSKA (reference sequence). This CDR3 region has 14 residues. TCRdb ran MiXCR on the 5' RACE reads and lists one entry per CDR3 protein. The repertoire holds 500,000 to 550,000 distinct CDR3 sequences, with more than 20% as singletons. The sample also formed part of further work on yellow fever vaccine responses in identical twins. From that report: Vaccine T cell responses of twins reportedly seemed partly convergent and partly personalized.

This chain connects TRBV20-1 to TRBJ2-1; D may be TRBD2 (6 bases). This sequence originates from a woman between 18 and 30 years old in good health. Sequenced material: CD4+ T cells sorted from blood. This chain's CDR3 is CSARAVSGYNEQFF. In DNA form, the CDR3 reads TGCAGTGCCCGTGCAGTTAGCGGCTACAATGAGCAGTTCTTC.